The 25 T cell receptor beta chains listed next were all sequenced from one sample in a study of T cells in Graves' hyperthyroidism and ophthalmopathy (dated by TCRdb to about 2019). Preparation of the library involved multiplex PCR. The data were produced on an Illumina HiSeq 2000. TCR beta CDR3 regions were amplified from RNA transcripts. The first round of RT-PCR for the TCR CDR3 was performed with the HTBI primer set and the Qiagen OneStep RT-PCR kit. TCRdb trimmed the raw reads at Q25, called clones with MiXCR and kept productive beta chains. Rows with one shared CDR3 protein collapse into an entry with the most common genes and DNA. A total of 660,000 or so distinct CDR3 sequences appear in this sample, 45% of them only once. The top ten clones comprise approximately 7.2% of the sample. Input material: peripheral blood or thyroid tissue (not recorded which). Receptors originate from an adult man with Graves' disease, either hyperthyroidism or ophthalmopathy (not recorded which).

The rearrangement uses TRBV5-1 and TRBJ2-7; 9 bases align to TRBD1. Trimming removed 3 bases from V and 4 bases from J; junction bases left unmatched: 11. The length of the CDR3 is 16 residues. CDR1 SGHRS and CDR2 YFSETQ come from the germline V gene. In DNA, the CDR3 is TGCGCCAGCAGCTCAGCCGGGACAGGGATCCCTTACGAGCAGTACTTC. It encodes CASSSAGTGIPYEQYF. The whole variable domain, remainder taken from reference TRBV5-1 and TRBJ2-7, is KAGVTQTPRYLIKTRGQQVTLSCSPISGHRSVSWYQQTPGQGLQFLFEYFSETQRNKGNFPGRFSGRQFSNSRSEMNVSTLELGDSALYLCASSSAGTGIPYEQYFGPGTRLTVT.

As regards this clonotype: A read error may be the cause here, since a much bigger clone is one base away. The chain combines TRBV9 with TRBJ2-5; unclear D gene. The germline V and J ends were trimmed by 3 bases and 4 bases, with 13 bases remaining between them. Per the germline V gene, CDR1 is SGDLS and CDR2 is YYNGEE. The CDR3 spans 14 residues. In DNA form, the CDR3 reads TGTGCCAGCAGCGGGAGATGGCGGTCAGAGACCCAGTACTTC. Residues: CASSGRWRSETQYF. The variable domain in full, with the rest retrieved from reference TRBV9 and TRBJ2-5, is DSGVTQTPKHLITATGQRVTLRCSPRSGDLSVYWYQQSLDQGLQFLIQYYNGEERAKGNILERFSAQQFPDLHSELNLSSLELGDSALYFCASSGRWRSETQYFGPGTRLLVL.

The chain joins TRBV29-1 to TRBJ2-7; maybe TRBD2 (5 bases). V was clipped by 4 bases and J by 3 bases, with 22 bases between them. The CDR3 consists of 16 residues. Germline values: CDR1 SQVTM, CDR2 ANQGSEA. The CDR3, as DNA: TGCAGCGTTGTGTCGACGGGCGGGCGGTTTTTCTACGAGCAGTACTTC. It translates to CSVVSTGGRFFYEQYF.

In its sample, this clonotype was seen many times. The chain employs TRBV2 and TRBJ1-5; the D is unclear. V was cut by 1 base and J by 6 bases, with 13 bases left in between. The CDR3 consists of 15 residues. Germline CDR1 is SNHLY and CDR2 is FYNNEI. Here the CDR3 reads CASSEGLPGGQPQHF. CDR3 DNA sequence: TGTGCCAGCAGTGAAGGGTTGCCAGGCGGTCAGCCCCAGCATTTT.

The chain couples TRBV10-3 to TRBJ1-5; weak D call: TRBD1 (5 bases). Per the germline V gene, CDR1 is ENHRY and CDR2 is SYGVKD. The CDR3 contains 14 residues. Deletions cut 5 bases from V and 1 base from J, with 9 bases between. CDR3 in amino acids: CAISRAGSNQPQHF. Written as DNA, the CDR3 is TGTGCCATCAGTCGGGCAGGGAGCAATCAGCCCCAGCATTTT.

This clonotype showed up many times. V usage is TRBV19 and J usage is TRBJ1-1; TRBD1 matches at 7 bases. There are 13 residues in the CDR3. Germline CDR1 and CDR2: LNHDA and SQIVND (reference sequence). Trimming at V came to 6 bases and at J to 5 bases, leaving 6 bases not matched to a gene. CDR3 protein: CASRLDRDTEAFF. CDR3 in DNA: TGTGCCAGTAGGCTAGACAGGGATACTGAAGCTTTCTTT.

This clonotype appeared a few times. The CDR3 protein is CAIRTGLAGTQETQYF. The DNA for the CDR3 is TGTGCCATCAGGACCGGACTAGCGGGAACCCAAGAGACCCAGTACTTC. The chain links TRBV10-3 to TRBJ2-5; TRBD2 matches 12 bases. Germline assignment: CDR1 ENHRY and CDR2 SYGVKD. J lost 1 base, V lost 6 bases, and 6 bases had no gene match. There are 16 residues in the CDR3.

This clonotype was observed at least ten times. The chain has TRBV10-3 and TRBJ2-2; the D is unclear. V lost 2 bases, J lost 0 bases, and 10 bases lay in between. Germline assignment: CDR1 ENHRY and CDR2 SYGVKD. This CDR3 contains 16 residues. The CDR3 region is CAISETAHTNTGELFF. In DNA, the CDR3 is TGTGCCATCAGTGAGACAGCTCACACGAACACCGGGGAGCTGTTTTTT.

The sample holds many counts of this clonotype. The chain links TRBV7-9 to TRBJ1-1; D gene ambiguous. With 4 bases removed from V and 4 bases from J, the gap between germline ends came to 16 bases. The CDR3 extends over 15 amino acids. Germline CDR1 is SEHNR and CDR2 is FQNEAQ (reference sequence). The CDR3 nucleotides are TGTGCCAGCAGCTCACTACGGGATTTGGGCACTGAAGCTTTCTTT. Translation: CASSSLRDLGTEAFF.

This clonotype was picked up many times. The chain uses TRBV12-3 or TRBV12-4 and TRBJ2-7; D perhaps matches TRBD2 (7 bases). Trimming left V 3 bases short and J 3 bases short, with 18 bases between. The CDR3 has 16 amino acids. The CDR3, as DNA: TGTGCCAGCAGTTTGGGGGGGTTGGACAGTCTCTACGAGCAGTACTTC. This sequence encodes CASSLGGLDSLYEQYF.

This clonotype was observed at least ten times. The rearrangement joins TRBV9 to TRBJ1-2; D is ambiguous. There are 16 residues in the CDR3. Germline CDR1 and CDR2: SGDLS and YYNGEE. Trimming left V 0 bases short and J 0 bases short, with 12 bases between. DNA of the CDR3: TGTGCCAGCAGCGTAGCTCAACCAACAGCTAACTATGGCTACACCTTC. It translates to CASSVAQPTANYGYTF.

The gene calls are TRBV7-8 and TRBJ1-1, with a tentative D call TRBD1 (5 bases). The CDR3 totals 13 residues. Looked up from germline, CDR1 is SGHVS and CDR2 is FQNEAQ. Trimming pared 1 base from V and 7 bases from J, leaving 10 bases between. DNA for the CDR3: TGTGCCAGCAGCTTAGACAGGTCGAGTGAAGCTTTCTTT. It encodes CASSLDRSSEAFF.

V gene TRBV20-1 combines with J gene TRBJ2-7, with D perhaps matching TRBD2 (6 bases). Between the trimmed V and J ends, which lost 1 base and 5 bases, there was a span of 18 bases. CDR3 length: 15 amino acids. Per germline, CDR1 DFQATT and CDR2 SNEGSKA (reference sequence). CDR3 in DNA: TGCAGTGCTAGAGCCCCCTCCGGGAGAGTCGACGAGCAGTACTTC. Translating it yields CSARAPSGRVDEQYF.

V usage is TRBV7-9 and J usage is TRBJ1-6; TRBD1 matches at 7 bases. Germline assignment: CDR1 SEHNR and CDR2 FQNEAQ (reference sequence). The J segment lost 1 base and the V segment lost 4 bases, leaving 7 bases of the junction unmatched. The CDR3 runs 17 residues. CDR3 region: CASSYDREGSYNSPLHF. For the CDR3, the DNA is TGTGCCAGCAGCTATGACAGGGAAGGGTCCTATAATTCACCCCTCCACTTT.

This clonotype was recorded many times. This chain links TRBV2 with TRBJ1-2; D might be TRBD1 (5 bases). The CDR3 sequence is 14 residues long. Germline CDR1 reads SNHLY; CDR2 reads FYNNEI. V lost 2 bases, J lost 3 bases, and 10 bases lay in between. The CDR3 region has the DNA TGTGCCAGCAGTGAAATTGGGGGAGACTATGGCTACACCTTC. Translation gives CASSEIGGDYGYTF.

This clonotype was seen more than once but under ten times. The chain employs TRBV7-9 and TRBJ1-2; D gene uncertain. Germline CDR1 and CDR2: SEHNR and FQNEAQ (reference sequence). The CDR3 spans 16 residues. Trimming removed 5 bases from V and 0 bases from J, with 16 bases in between. The CDR3 region has the DNA TGTGCCAGCAGCAACCTTTTGGCAGGACCTAACTATGGCTACACCTTC. The encoded protein is CASSNLLAGPNYGYTF.

This clonotype occurred a few times. The chain joins TRBV19 to TRBJ1-1, with TRBD1 identical over 7 bases. The germline V gene has CDR1 LNHDA and CDR2 SQIVND (reference sequence). The junction had 17 bases not matched to a gene; V was cut back by 5 bases and J by 5 bases. The CDR3 spans 17 residues. Written as DNA, the CDR3 is TGTGCCAGTAGTCGGACCAAACAGGGGCGGAGGGAAACTGAAGCTTTCTTT. It is translated as CASSRTKQGRRETEAFF.

The genes are TRBV7-2 and TRBJ2-7; TRBD2 matches at 9 bases. This CDR3 has 17 amino acids. The germline gives CDR1 SGHTA, CDR2 FQGNSA. V trimming: 2 bases; J trimming: 0 bases; junction bases outside the gene matches: 8. This chain's CDR3 is CASSLSGLATYSYEQYF. DNA of the CDR3: TGTGCCAGCAGCTTATCAGGACTAGCGACGTACTCCTACGAGCAGTACTTC.

J is TRBJ1-1 and V is TRBV12-3 or TRBV12-4; D gene ambiguous. Trimming pared 6 bases from V and 0 bases from J, leaving 14 bases between. This CDR3 spans 15 amino acids. The CDR3 sequence: CASSQPSGMNTEAFF. The CDR3 DNA sequence: TGTGCCAGCAGCCAACCCTCTGGGATGAACACTGAAGCTTTCTTT.

CDR3 in amino acids: CASSPRGLAGGTNEQFF. CDR3 nucleotides: TGTGCCAGCAGCCCCCGAGGACTAGCGGGGGGCACCAATGAGCAGTTCTTC. The rearrangement uses TRBV9 and TRBJ2-1, with 14 bases that match TRBD2. After removal of 4 bases from V and 6 bases from J, the junction contained 9 bases not matched to a gene. Germline V CDR1 and CDR2: SGDLS, YYNGEE. The CDR3 length is 17 residues.

The genes are TRBV2 and TRBJ2-5; 11 bases fit TRBD2. There are 16 residues in the CDR3. Looked up from germline, CDR1 is SNHLY and CDR2 is FYNNEI. V lost 6 bases and J lost 4; bases outside the gene matches: 10. The CDR3 region is CASSIIAGGPGETQYF. DNA for the CDR3: TGTGCCAGCAGCATAATAGCGGGGGGGCCTGGAGAGACCCAGTACTTC.

This clonotype was seen repeatedly, ten times or more. V usage is TRBV20-1 and J usage is TRBJ2-5, with D perhaps TRBD2 (5 bases). V lost 4 bases and J 1 base, leaving 10 bases between the germline ends. CDR3 length: 13 residues. CDR1 is DFQATT and CDR2 is SNEGSKA in the germline V gene (reference sequence). Here the CDR3 reads CSATSRIQETQYF. CDR3 DNA sequence: TGCAGTGCTACTAGCAGGATCCAAGAGACCCAGTACTTC.

The chain joins TRBV6-1 to TRBJ2-7; a weak D match, TRBD1 (6 bases). V was trimmed by 5 bases and J by 2 bases, leaving 13 bases between them. This CDR3 region has 14 residues. Germline V CDR1 and CDR2: MNHNS, SASEGT. This CDR3 reads CASSYVGQTYEQYF. The CDR3 DNA reads as TGTGCCAGCAGTTACGTCGGACAGACCTACGAGCAGTACTTC.

The CDR3 bases are TGTGCCAGCAGCCCTGGGGGGGAAGGCGAAGCTTTCTTT. Translation gives CASSPGGEGEAFF. The chain combines TRBV9 with TRBJ1-1; tentative D call: TRBD1 (5 bases). The CDR3 spans 13 residues. Trimming pared 4 bases from V and 8 bases from J, leaving 15 bases between. The V gene's germline CDR1 is SGDLS and CDR2 YYNGEE.

The rearrangement joins TRBV7-8 to TRBJ1-2, with D hard to call. There are 8 residues in the CDR3. The V gene lost 10 bases and the J gene lost 6 bases, with 3 bases spanning the gap. Germline CDR1 is SGHVS and CDR2 is FQNEAQ. Here the CDR3 reads CAKHGYTF. The CDR3 region has the DNA TGTGCCAAGCATGGCTACACCTTC. The full variable domain, rest sourced from reference TRBV7-8 and TRBJ1-2, is GAGVSQSPRYKVAKRGQDVALRCDPISGHVSLFWYQQALGQGPEFLTYFQNEAQLDKSGLPSDRFFAERPEGSVSTLKIQRTQQEDSAVYLCAKHGYTFGSGTRLTVV.